The 3 T cell receptor beta chains presented below share a single source sample, sequenced in a study of read filtering for tumor transcriptome and immune sequencing (dated by TCRdb to between 2020 and 2021). TCRdb names Illumina HiSeq 4000 as the instrument used. Starting from 400 to 450 ng RNA, TCR libraries were constructed with the Immunoverse kit using molecular barcoded adaptors that cover the alpha/delta and beta/gamma chains. TCRdb reanalyzed the raw reads on its own, using fastp at Q25 for trimming and MiXCR for clone calling, and kept in-frame beta chains. Entries that share a CDR3 protein sequence are merged under the most common genes and DNA. For this sample the table gives about 58,000 distinct CDR3 sequences, of which around 12% were detected only once. About a sixth of the sample is held by the ten biggest clonotypes. The specimen was a population of CD138-negative cells sorted from bone marrow. Sample cell subset or site, as interpreted from the label and publication: bone marrow mononuclear cells depleted of CD138+ plasma/myeloma cells by negative magnetic selection. Source of these receptors: a donor aged 40 or over with multiple myeloma.

This clonotype has a count of ten or more. The CDR3 nucleotides read TGCGCCAGCAGCTTGGTTATCGGTACAGGAGGGGATACGCAGTATTTT. Its translation is CASSLVIGTGGDTQYF. This chain joins TRBV5-1 and TRBJ2-3; the D gene is possibly TRBD2 (6 bases). Trimming took 0 bases from V and 6 from J, leaving 17 bases between them. This CDR3 has 16 amino acids. Germline V gene lookup returns CDR1 SGHRS and CDR2 YFSETQ. The variable domain in full, completed from reference TRBV5-1 and TRBJ2-3, reads KAGVTQTPRYLIKTRGQQVTLSCSPISGHRSVSWYQQTPGQGLQFLFEYFSETQRNKGNFPGRFSGRQFSNSRSEMNVSTLELGDSALYLCASSLVIGTGGDTQYFGPGTRLTVL.

This clonotype showed up many times. The J gene is TRBJ2-3, the V gene TRBV12-3 or TRBV12-4, with 13 bases matching TRBD2. With 6 bases clipped from V and 3 bases from J, the junction kept 6 bases outside the gene matches. The CDR3 sequence is 16 residues long. CDR3 protein: CASRALAGGPTDTQYF. For the CDR3, the DNA is TGTGCCAGCAGGGCACTAGCGGGGGGGCCGACAGATACGCAGTATTTT.

This clonotype was recorded at least ten times. CDR3 in DNA: TGTGCCAGCAGTCTCCGGACCGAGGACTATGGCTACACCTTC. Amino acids: CASSLRTEDYGYTF. The chain links TRBV12-3 or TRBV12-4 to TRBJ1-2, with D unclear. The CDR3 has 14 amino acids. V shed 5 bases and J shed 3 bases, with 13 bases lying between them.